This T cell receptor beta chain stems from a study of radiotherapy plus CTLA-4 blockade in lung cancer. This table comes from immunoSEQ multiplex PCR, and its TCRdb copy is limited to in-frame clones, with some not included. The sample comprises over 75,000 clones, roughly four fifths of which are singletons, and 0.75% to 0.95% rests with the top ten. Germline V CDR1 and CDR2: MGHDK, SYGVNS. The CDR3 consists of 13 residues. The V end lost 3 bases, the J end lost 2 bases, and 7 bases lay between the germline ends. Here the sequenced sample was peripheral blood, taken from a patient treated with radiotherapy plus ipilimumab. The V gene is TRBV25-1, the J gene TRBJ1-1; D is undetermined. The origin of this receptor is a human donor with non-small cell lung cancer who had stable disease on radiotherapy plus ipilimumab. CDR3 DNA: TGTGCCAGCAGTGAGTGGGGAAACACTGAAGCTTTCTTT. Translation: CASSEWGNTEAFF.